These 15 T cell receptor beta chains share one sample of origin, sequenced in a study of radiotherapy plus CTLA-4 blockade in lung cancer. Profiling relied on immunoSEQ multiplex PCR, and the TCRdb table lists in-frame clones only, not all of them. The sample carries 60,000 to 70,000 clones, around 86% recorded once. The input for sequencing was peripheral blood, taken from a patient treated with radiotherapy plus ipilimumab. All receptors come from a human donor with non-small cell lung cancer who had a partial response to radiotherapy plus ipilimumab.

The CDR3 DNA sequence: TGTGCCAGCAGACCCGCACTAGCGGGAGGGCCGGCAGATACGCAGTATTTT. As protein: CASRPALAGGPADTQYF. This chain links TRBV7-8 with TRBJ2-3; 13 bases map to TRBD2. The germline gives CDR1 SGHVS, CDR2 FQNEAQ. With 6 bases clipped from V and 4 bases from J, the junction kept 10 bases outside the gene matches. The CDR3 sequence is 17 residues long.

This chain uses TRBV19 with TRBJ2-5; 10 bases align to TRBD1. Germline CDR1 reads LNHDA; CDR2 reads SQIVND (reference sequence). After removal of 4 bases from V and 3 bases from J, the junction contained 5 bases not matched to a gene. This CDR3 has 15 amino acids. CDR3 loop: CASSKGDRGEETQYF. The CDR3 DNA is TGTGCCAGTAGTAAAGGGGACAGGGGAGAAGAGACCCAGTACTTC.

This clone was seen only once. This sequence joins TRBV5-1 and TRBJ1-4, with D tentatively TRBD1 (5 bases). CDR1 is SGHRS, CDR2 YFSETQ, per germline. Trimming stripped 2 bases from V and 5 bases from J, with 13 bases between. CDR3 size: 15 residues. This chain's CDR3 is CASSFAGGGNEKLFF. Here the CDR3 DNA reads TGCGCCAGCAGCTTCGCTGGCGGGGGAAATGAAAAACTGTTTTTT.

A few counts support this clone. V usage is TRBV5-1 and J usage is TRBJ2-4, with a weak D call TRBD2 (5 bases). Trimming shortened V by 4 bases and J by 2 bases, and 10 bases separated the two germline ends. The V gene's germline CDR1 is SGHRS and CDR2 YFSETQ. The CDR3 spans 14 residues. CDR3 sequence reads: CASSQEASKNIQYF. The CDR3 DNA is TGCGCCAGCAGCCAGGAGGCATCCAAAAACATTCAGTACTTC.

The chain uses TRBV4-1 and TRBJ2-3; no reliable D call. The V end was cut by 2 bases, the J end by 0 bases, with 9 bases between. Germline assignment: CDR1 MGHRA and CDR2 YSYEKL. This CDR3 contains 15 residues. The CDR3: CASSQRETSTDTQYF. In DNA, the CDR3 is TGCGCCAGCAGCCAACGAGAGACTAGCACAGATACGCAGTATTTT.

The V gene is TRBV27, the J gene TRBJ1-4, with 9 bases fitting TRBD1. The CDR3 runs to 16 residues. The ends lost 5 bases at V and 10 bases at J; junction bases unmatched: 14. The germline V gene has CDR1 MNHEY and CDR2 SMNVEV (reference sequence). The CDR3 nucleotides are TGTGCCAGCAGTCGACCACAGGGGGCTCGGGAAGGAAAACTGTTTTTT. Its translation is CASSRPQGAREGKLFF.

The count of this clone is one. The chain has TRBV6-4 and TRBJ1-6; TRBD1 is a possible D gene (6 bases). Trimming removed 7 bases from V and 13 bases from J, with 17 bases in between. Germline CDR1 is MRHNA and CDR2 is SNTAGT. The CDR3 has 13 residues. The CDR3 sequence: CASMKGGDRPLHF. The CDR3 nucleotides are TGTGCCAGCATGAAAGGGGGAGATAGGCCCCTCCACTTT.

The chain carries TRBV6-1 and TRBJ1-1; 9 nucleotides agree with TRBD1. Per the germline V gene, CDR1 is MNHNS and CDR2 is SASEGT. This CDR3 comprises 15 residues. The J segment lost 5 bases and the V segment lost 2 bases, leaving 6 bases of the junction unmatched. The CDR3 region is CASSERQGGRTEAFF. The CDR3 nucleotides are TGTGCCAGCAGTGAACGACAGGGGGGAAGGACTGAAGCTTTCTTT.

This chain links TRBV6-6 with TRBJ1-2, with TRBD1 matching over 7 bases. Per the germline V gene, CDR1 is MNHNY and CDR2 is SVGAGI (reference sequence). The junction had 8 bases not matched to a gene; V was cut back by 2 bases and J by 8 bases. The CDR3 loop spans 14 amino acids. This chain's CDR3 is CASSYEGQDVGYTF. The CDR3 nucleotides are TGTGCCAGCAGTTACGAAGGACAGGACGTAGGCTACACCTTC.

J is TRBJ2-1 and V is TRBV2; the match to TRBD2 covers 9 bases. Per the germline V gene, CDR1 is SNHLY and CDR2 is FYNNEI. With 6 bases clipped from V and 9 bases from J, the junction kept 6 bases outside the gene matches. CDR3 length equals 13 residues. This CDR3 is CASSEGAGGEQFF. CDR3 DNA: TGTGCCAGCAGCGAGGGAGCGGGAGGTGAGCAGTTCTTC.

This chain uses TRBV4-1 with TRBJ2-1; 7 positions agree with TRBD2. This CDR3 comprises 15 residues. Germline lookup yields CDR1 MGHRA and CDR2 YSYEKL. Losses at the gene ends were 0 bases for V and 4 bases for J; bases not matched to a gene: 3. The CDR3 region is CASSQESGAYNEQFF. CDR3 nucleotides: TGCGCCAGCAGCCAAGAGAGCGGGGCTTACAATGAGCAGTTCTTC.

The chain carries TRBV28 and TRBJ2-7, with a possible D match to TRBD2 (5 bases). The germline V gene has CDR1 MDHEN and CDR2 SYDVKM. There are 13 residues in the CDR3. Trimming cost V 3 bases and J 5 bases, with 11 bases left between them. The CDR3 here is CASSFAGGHEQYF. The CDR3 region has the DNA TGTGCCAGCAGTTTTGCCGGAGGCCACGAGCAGTACTTC.

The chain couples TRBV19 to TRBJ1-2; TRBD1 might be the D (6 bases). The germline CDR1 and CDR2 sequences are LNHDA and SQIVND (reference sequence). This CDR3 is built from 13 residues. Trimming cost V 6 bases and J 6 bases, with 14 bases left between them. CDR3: CASSPQGIDGYTF. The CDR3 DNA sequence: TGTGCCAGTAGCCCTCAGGGGATCGATGGCTACACCTTC.

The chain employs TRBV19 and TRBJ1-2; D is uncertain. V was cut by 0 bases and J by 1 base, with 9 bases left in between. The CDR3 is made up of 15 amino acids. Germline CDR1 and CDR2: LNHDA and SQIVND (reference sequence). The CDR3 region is CASSIDLLVNYGYTF. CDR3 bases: TGTGCCAGTAGTATAGATCTTCTAGTTAACTATGGCTACACCTTC.

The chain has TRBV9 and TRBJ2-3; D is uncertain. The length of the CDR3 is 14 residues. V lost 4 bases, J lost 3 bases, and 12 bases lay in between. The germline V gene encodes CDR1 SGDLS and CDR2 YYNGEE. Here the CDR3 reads CASSPGPWTDTQYF. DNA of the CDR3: TGTGCCAGCAGCCCTGGCCCCTGGACAGATACGCAGTATTTT.